Reported below is one T cell receptor (beta chain). Its antigen is still unknown. The CDR3 is 16 amino acids. From germline, CDR1 is SGHTA and CDR2 FQGNSA. V shed 4 bases and J shed 5 bases, with 19 bases lying between them. This record comes from a study of shared clonotypes between healthy human individuals. Clones were sequenced by immunoSEQ multiplex PCR, and TCRdb holds only the in-frame ones, with some missing. There are roughly 600,000 clones in the sample; 95% to 98% occur only once, and around 0.3% lies in the top ten. General study findings and limits: Larger richness was generally estimated for naive than memory subsets.

Terminally differentiated effector memory CD45RA+ cells were left out of the naive CD8 fraction, which was CD45RO-negative and positively selected for CCR7. The chain joins TRBV7-2 to TRBJ2-3; D might be TRBD1 or TRBD2, each matching 6 bases. The sample taken for sequencing was naive CD8+ T cells sorted from blood. The clonotype comes from a young man in good health. The CDR3 protein is CASSSLKGGRRDTQYF. Here the CDR3 DNA reads TGTGCCAGCAGCTCATTAAAGGGGGGAAGACGAGATACGCAGTATTTT.